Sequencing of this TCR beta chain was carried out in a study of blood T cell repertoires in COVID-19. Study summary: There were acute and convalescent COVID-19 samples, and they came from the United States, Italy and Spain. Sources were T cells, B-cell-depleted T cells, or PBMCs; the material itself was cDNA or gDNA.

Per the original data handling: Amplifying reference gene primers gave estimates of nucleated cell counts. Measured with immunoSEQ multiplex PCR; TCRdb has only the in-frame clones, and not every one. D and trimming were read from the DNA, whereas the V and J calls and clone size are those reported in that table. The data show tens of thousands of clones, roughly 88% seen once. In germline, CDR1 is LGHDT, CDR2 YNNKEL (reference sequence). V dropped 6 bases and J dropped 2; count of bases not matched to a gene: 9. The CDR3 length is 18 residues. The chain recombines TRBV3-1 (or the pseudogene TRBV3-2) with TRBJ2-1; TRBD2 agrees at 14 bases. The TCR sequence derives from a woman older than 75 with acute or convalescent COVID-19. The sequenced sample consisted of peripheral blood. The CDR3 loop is CASRGTSGSPGAYNEQFF. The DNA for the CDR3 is TGTGCCAGCAGAGGGACTAGCGGGAGCCCCGGGGCCTACAATGAGCAGTTCTTC.